The 8 T cell receptor beta chains reported below all come from one sample, sequenced in a study of T-cell memory formation after mild COVID-19. Each CDR3 protein is one row after TCRdb ran MiXCR on the 5' RACE reads. The sample yields some 210,000 distinct CDR3 sequences, about 18% seen once. What was sequenced was PBMCs or a T cell subset sorted from them (not recorded which). The receptor source for this set is an adult woman who had mild COVID-19 (a few samples of this study predate the infection). Cell type and time point are not known.

This chain connects TRBV4-1 to TRBJ2-7, with 10 positions matching TRBD1. Trimming cost V 3 bases and J 1 base; bases outside gene matches: 0. CDR1 MGHRA and CDR2 YSYEKL come from the germline V gene. CDR3 size: 14 residues. The chain's CDR3 is CASSQDRGSYEQYF. CDR3 nucleotide sequence: TGCGCCAGCAGCCAGGACAGGGGGTCCTACGAGCAGTACTTC.

This clonotype was recorded a few times. The chain uses TRBV6-6 and TRBJ2-1; D call uncertain. Deletions cut 0 bases from V and 5 bases from J, with 5 bases between. CDR1 and CDR2 (germline): MNHNY, SVGAGI (reference sequence). This CDR3 is built from 13 residues. CDR3 protein: CASSYSSNNEQFF. In DNA, the CDR3 is TGTGCCAGCAGTTACTCGTCCAACAATGAGCAGTTCTTC.

This sequence joins TRBV5-1 and TRBJ2-7, with 9 bases identical to TRBD1. V gave up 5 bases and J gave up 4 bases; unmatched junction bases: 10. The CDR3 extends over 15 amino acids. Germline values: CDR1 SGHRS, CDR2 YFSETQ. The CDR3, as DNA: TGCGCCAGCAGAAACCCCGACAGGGGGGCGTACGAGCAGTACTTC. Amino acid sequence: CASRNPDRGAYEQYF.

This clonotype was observed a handful of times. One junction end does not reproduce the germline sequence, and a read error may be involved. The chain joins TRBV6-5 to TRBJ1-2, with 9 bases identical to TRBD1. The CDR3 totals 13 residues. In germline, CDR1 is MNHEY, CDR2 SVGAGI. The CDR3 loop reads CASSTPGTGCPVF. In DNA, the CDR3 is TGTGCCAGCAGTACCCCCGGGACAGGGTGCCCAGTCTTC.

A few counts support this clonotype. This rearrangement joins TRBV20-1 to TRBJ2-7; 12 bases map to TRBD2. Germline V gene data show CDR1 as DFQATT and CDR2 as SNEGSKA (reference sequence). This CDR3 is 13 amino acids long. The trim removed 5 bases at V and 4 bases at J, leaving 3 bases unmatched. In nucleotides, the CDR3 is TGCAGTGCTCCGACTAGCGGGAGTTACGAGCAGTACTTC. Translation: CSAPTSGSYEQYF.

In this sample, this clonotype turned up a few times. The V and J genes are TRBV9 and TRBJ1-2; TRBD1 aligns across 9 bases. J was trimmed by 4 bases and V by 0 bases; bases with no gene match: 4. The germline V gene encodes CDR1 SGDLS and CDR2 YYNGEE. The CDR3 is made up of 15 amino acids. The CDR3 spells CASSVAGQGFYGYTF. DNA for the CDR3: TGTGCCAGCAGCGTAGCTGGACAGGGGTTCTATGGCTACACCTTC.

This clonotype appeared a few times. The rearrangement joins TRBV11-2 to TRBJ1-1, with D possibly being TRBD1 (5 bases). V was pared by 5 bases and J by 4 bases, with 14 bases between. The CDR3 is 14 amino acids. From germline, CDR1 is SGHAT and CDR2 FQNNGV. CDR3 sequence (DNA): TGTGCCAGCAGCAACGGGAGGGGTCTCACTGAAGCTTTCTTT. As protein: CASSNGRGLTEAFF. Full variable domain (remainder filled in from reference TRBV11-2 and TRBJ1-1): EAGVAQSPRYKIIEKRQSVAFWCNPISGHATLYWYQQILGQGPKLLIQFQNNGVVDDSQLPKDRFSAERLKGVDSTLKIQPAKLEDSAVYLCASSNGRGLTEAFFGQGTRLTVV.

In this sample, this clonotype turned up many times. The V call is TRBV6-2 or TRBV6-3, the J call TRBJ2-7; 9 nucleotides match TRBD1. The V segment lost 6 bases and the J segment 9 bases; nucleotides outside the gene matches: 12. The CDR3 loop spans 14 amino acids. Germline CDR1 reads MNHEY; CDR2 reads SVGEGT. CDR3: CASRFGTGKMMQYF. CDR3 DNA: TGTGCCAGCAGATTCGGGACAGGGAAAATGATGCAGTACTTC.